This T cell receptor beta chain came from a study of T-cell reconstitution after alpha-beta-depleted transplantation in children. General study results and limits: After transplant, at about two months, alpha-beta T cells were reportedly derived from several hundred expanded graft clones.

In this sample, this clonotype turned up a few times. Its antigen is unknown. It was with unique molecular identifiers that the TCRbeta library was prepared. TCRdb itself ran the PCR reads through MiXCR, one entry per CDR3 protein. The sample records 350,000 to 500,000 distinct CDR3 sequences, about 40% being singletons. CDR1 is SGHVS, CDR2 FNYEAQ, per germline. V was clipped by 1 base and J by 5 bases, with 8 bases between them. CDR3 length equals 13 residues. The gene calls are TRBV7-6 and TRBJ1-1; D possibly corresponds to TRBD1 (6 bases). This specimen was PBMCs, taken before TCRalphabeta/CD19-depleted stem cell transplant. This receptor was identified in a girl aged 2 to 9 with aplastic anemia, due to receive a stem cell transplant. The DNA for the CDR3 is TGTGCCAGCAGCTTAGAGGGGGGGACTGAAGCTTTCTTT. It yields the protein CASSLEGGTEAFF. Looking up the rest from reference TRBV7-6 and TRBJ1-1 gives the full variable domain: GAGVSQSPRYKVTKRGQDVALRCDPISGHVSLYWYRQALGQGPEFLTYFNYEAQQDKSGLPNDRFSAERPEGSISTLTIQRTEQRDSAMYRCASSLEGGTEAFFGQGTRLTVV.